This T cell receptor (beta chain) was sequenced for a study of blood T cells in healthy people across ages (dated by TCRdb to about 2015). A note on the overall study: In model experiments, template switching captured roughly one uniquely barcoded TCR beta cDNA molecule for every two T cells. To track age-related changes in TCR beta repertoire diversity, the study relied on deep sequencing normalized with unique cDNA molecular identifiers. Donors were grouped into four age groups: young (average approximately 15 years), middle-aged (around 39), aged (over 55) and long-lived (approximately 81). Donors of different ages were randomly distributed across sequencing lanes to avoid experimental bias. The study analyzed two additional independent replicas of 1 million unique cDNA reads from the same blood draw for two donors, one aged 18 to 30 and one aged 80 or older.

Systemically healthy Caucasian individuals from Russia, around 38 in total and aged about 6 to 90 years, were included as donors. Each donor gave roughly 9.5 milliliters of peripheral blood, collected into EDTA-treated Vacutainer tubes. Ficoll-Paque density-gradient centrifugation was used to isolate PBMCs, with at least 6 million obtained per sample. Total RNA was extracted from PBMCs with Trizol reagent, with at least 6 micrograms obtained per sample. For every donor, an aliquot of PBMCs went through flow cytometry to measure the percentages of naive CD45RAhigh/CD27high T cells. This clonotype was counted a single time. The specificity of this receptor is unknown. Base qualities were left out, and no much larger clone turns up one base away. One read provides weak support. For this chain, trimming is 10 bases at the V end and 1 base at the J end, and the number of junction bases without a gene match is 8. Including the terminal cysteine and phenylalanine, the CDR3 comprises 14 residues. CDR3 DNA only is kept here, 42 bases in frame from base 1. Taken from the germline V gene, the CDR1 and CDR2 loops are SGHRS and YFSETQ.

Library creation used 5' RACE. Sequencing was performed on an Illumina HiSeq 2500. A second PCR of roughly 7 to 12 cycles was performed with a sample-barcoded 5' primer and a J-beta primer mix. A template-switch 5' adaptor carrying 12 random nucleotides introduced a unique molecular identifier onto each TCR beta cDNA molecule. At least 3 million CDR3-containing paired-end reads were obtained from each sample. First-strand cDNA was synthesized from all RNA with the Mint cDNA synthesis kit, primed by a TRBC-specific oligonucleotide. After uracil-DNA glycosylase treatment, a first 18-cycle PCR used universal primers M1SS and BC2_uni_R on all cDNA. From the authors' description of their analysis: For normalization, 1 million high-quality reads, each with a distinct molecular identifier, were randomly selected from each sample. Reads sharing molecular identifiers were discarded rather than binned into consensus sequences. MiTCR, with a Q25 quality threshold and the strictest error-elimination algorithm, was used for CDR3 identification, clonotype clustering and error correction. A nonparametric unseen species model using Euler transformation provided a lower-bound estimate of total TCR beta diversity. TCRdb ran its own pipeline on the public reads, namely fastp trimming at Q25 and MiXCR clone calling, and kept in-frame beta chains. CDR3 protein sequences are deduplicated, and each keeps its most common genes and DNA. The V and J calls follow TCRdb's processing rather than the paper's. Across this sample there are a few hundred thousand distinct CDR3 sequences, with about half seen only once. The top ten constitute around 49% of the sample.

What the research found in general, with its limitations: Compared with the aged group, the long-lived group had more naive CD4+ T cells, fewer expanded clones and increased TCR diversity, a pattern suggesting age selection. Since profiling was done on bulk unsorted PBMCs, naive and antigen-experienced compartments could not be conclusively compared. The percentage of naive T cells measured by flow cytometry correlated strongly with observed TCR beta diversity. Total diversity estimates from one million sequenced T cells were considered lower bounds and underestimates. As age increased, observed TCR beta diversity per million T cells dropped in a roughly linear way, and a significant reduction was already evident by age 40. Because the CMV infection status of the donors was unknown, age-related changes in expanded clonotypes may potentially have been confounded.

The chain is made from TRBV5-1 and TRBJ2-5, and 9 junction bases match TRBD2. The specimen sequenced was blood. The receptor was isolated from a man aged 60 to 75 in good health. The sequenced DNA is TGCGCCTACAGCTTGACTAGCGGCCAAGAGACCCAGTACTTC. It translates as CAYSLTSGQETQYF.